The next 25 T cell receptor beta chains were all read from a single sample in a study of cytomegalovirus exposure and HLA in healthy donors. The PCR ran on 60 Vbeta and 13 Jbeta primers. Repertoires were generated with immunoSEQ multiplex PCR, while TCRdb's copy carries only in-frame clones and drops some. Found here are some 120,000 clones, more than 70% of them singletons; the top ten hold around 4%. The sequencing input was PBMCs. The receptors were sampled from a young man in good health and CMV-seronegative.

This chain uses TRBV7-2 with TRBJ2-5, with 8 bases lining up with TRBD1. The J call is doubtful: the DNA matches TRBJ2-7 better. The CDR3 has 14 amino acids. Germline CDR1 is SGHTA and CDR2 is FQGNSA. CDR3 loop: CASSAGQGTYEQYF. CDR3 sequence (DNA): TGTGCCAGCAGCGCCGGACAGGGTACGTACGAGCAGTACTTC.

The CDR3 DNA sequence: TGTGCCAGCAGTTTAAGCGGGACAGGCGCTTCCTACGAGCAGTACTTC. Residues: CASSLSGTGASYEQYF. The V and J genes are TRBV28 and TRBJ2-7; possible D gene TRBD1, 8 bases. CDR1 and CDR2 from the germline V gene are MDHEN and SYDVKM. The CDR3 runs 16 residues. V shed 2 bases and J shed 1 base, with 15 bases lying between them. Filled out from reference TRBV28 and TRBJ2-7, the complete variable domain reads DVKVTQSSRYLVKRTGEKVFLECVQDMDHENMFWYRQDPGLGLRLIYFSYDVKMKEKGDIPEGYSVSREKKERFSLILESASTNQTSMYLCASSLSGTGASYEQYFGPGTRLTVT.

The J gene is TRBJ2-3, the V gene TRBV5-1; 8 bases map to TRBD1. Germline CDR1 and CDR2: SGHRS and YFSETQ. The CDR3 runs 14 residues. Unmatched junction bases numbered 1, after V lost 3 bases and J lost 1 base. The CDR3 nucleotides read TGCGCCAGCAGCTCGGGACAGGGCACAGATACGCAGTATTTT. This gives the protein CASSSGQGTDTQYF.

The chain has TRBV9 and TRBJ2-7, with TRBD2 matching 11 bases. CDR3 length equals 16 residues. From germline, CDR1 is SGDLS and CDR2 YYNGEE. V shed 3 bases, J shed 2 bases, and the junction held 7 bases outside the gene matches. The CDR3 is CASSDSSGGPTYEQYF. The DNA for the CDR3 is TGTGCCAGCAGCGATTCTAGCGGGGGGCCCACCTACGAGCAGTACTTC.

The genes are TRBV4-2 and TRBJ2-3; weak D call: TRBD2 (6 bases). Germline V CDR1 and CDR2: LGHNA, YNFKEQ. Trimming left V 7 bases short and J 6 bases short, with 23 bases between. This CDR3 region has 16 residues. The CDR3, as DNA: TGTGCCAGCACCAGAAGGGGCGGGGACCAGGAGGATACGCAGTATTTT. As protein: CASTRRGGDQEDTQYF.

The CDR3 DNA is TGCGCCAGCAGCTTGGAACGGGGGGGGGAGCTGTTTTTT. Translating gives CASSLERGGELFF. J is TRBJ2-2 and V is TRBV5-1, with TRBD2 as a possible D gene (6 bases). Germline CDR1 and CDR2: SGHRS and YFSETQ. V was clipped by 0 bases and J by 8 bases, with 8 bases between them. The CDR3 is 13 amino acids.

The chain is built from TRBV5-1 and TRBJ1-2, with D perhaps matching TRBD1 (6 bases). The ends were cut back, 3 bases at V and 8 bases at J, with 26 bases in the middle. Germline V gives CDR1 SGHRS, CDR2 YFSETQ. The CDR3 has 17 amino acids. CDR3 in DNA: TGCGCCAGCAGCTCCCGGCCTTCCGGGACACCCTCGGGGGGCTACACCTTC. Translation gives CASSSRPSGTPSGGYTF.

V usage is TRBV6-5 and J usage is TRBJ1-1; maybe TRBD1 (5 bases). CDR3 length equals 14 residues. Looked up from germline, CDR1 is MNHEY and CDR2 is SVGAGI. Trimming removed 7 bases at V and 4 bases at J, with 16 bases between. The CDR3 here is CASTVSGWATEAFF. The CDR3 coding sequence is TGTGCCAGCACCGTTTCAGGGTGGGCCACTGAAGCTTTCTTT.

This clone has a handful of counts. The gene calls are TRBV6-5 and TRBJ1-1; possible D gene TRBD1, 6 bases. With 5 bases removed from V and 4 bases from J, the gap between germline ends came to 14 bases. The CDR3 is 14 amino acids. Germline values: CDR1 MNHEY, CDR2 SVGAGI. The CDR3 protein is CASSATGKGTEAFF. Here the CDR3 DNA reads TGTGCCAGCAGTGCCACAGGGAAGGGCACTGAAGCTTTCTTT.

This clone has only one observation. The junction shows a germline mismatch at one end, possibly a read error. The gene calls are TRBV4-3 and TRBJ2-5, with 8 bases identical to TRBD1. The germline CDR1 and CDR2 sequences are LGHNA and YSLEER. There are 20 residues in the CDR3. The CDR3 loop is CASSEDPETGATRAQETQYF. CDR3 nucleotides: TGCGCCAGCAGCGAAGACCCGGAGACAGGGGCCACTAGGGCTCAAGAGACCCAGTACTTC.

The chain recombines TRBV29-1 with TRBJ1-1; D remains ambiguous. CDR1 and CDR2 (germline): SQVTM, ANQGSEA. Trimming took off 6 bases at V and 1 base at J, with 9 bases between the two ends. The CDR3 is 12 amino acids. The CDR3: CSVSRENTEAFF. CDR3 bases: TGCAGCGTCTCGAGGGAGAACACTGAAGCTTTCTTT.

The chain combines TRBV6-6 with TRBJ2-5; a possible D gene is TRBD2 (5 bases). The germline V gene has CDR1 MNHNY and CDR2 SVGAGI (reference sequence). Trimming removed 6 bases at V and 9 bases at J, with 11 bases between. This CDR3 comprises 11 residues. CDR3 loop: CASSTAGAQYF. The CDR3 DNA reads TGTGCCAGCAGCACAGCCGGGGCCCAGTACTTC.

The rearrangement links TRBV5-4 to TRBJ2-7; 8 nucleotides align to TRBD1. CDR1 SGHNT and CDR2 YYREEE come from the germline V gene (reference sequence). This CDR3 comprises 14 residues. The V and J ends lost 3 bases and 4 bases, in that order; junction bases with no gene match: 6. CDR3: CASSYDRGRYEQYF. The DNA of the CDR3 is TGTGCCAGCAGCTACGACAGGGGTCGATACGAGCAGTACTTC.

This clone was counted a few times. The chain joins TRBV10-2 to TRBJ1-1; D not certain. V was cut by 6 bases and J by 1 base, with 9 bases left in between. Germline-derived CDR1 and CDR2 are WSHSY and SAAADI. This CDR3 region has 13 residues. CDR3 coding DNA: TGCGCCAGCAGCCAACCAGAGAACACTGAAGCTTTCTTT. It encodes CASSQPENTEAFF.

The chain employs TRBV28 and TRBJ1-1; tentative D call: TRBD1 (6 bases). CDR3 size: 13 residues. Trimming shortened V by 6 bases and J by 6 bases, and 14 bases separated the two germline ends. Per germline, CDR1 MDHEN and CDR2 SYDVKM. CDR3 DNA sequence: TGTGCCAGCAGACAGGGCCGGCGGTCTGAAGCTTTCTTT. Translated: CASRQGRRSEAFF.

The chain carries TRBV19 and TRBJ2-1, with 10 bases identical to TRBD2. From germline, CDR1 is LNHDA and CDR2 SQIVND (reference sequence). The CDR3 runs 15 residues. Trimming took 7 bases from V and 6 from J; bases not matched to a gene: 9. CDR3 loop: CASTSLAGDSNEQFF. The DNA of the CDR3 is TGTGCCAGTACCTCTCTAGCGGGGGATAGCAATGAGCAGTTCTTC.

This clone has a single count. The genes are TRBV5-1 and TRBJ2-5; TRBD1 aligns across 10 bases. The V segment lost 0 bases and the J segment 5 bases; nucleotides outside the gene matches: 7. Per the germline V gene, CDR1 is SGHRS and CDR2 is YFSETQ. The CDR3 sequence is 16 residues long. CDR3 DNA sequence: TGCGCCAGCAGCTTGGTCGGGACAGGGGCGACGGAGACCCAGTACTTC. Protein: CASSLVGTGATETQYF. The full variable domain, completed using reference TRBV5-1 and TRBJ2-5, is KAGVTQTPRYLIKTRGQQVTLSCSPISGHRSVSWYQQTPGQGLQFLFEYFSETQRNKGNFPGRFSGRQFSNSRSEMNVSTLELGDSALYLCASSLVGTGATETQYFGPGTRLLVL.

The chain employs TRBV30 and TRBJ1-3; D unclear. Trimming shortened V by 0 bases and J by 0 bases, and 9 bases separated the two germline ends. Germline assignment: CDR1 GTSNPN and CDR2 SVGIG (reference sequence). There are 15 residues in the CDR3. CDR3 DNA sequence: TGTGCCTGGAGTGTCATGAGGAGCTCTGGAAACACCATATATTTT. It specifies CAWSVMRSSGNTIYF.

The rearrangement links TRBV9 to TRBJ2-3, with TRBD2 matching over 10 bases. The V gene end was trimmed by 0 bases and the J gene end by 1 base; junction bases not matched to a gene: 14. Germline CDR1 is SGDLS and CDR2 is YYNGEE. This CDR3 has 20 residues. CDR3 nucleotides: TGTGCCAGCAGCGTAGGAGGGGGCCTAGCGGGGGCCCCGTGCACAGATACGCAGTATTTT. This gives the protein CASSVGGGLAGAPCTDTQYF.

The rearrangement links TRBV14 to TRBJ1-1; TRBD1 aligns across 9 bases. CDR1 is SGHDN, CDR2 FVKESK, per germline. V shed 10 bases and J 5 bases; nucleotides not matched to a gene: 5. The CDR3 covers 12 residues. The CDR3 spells CATGQGLTEAFF. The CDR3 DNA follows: TGTGCCACGGGACAGGGTCTAACTGAAGCTTTCTTT.

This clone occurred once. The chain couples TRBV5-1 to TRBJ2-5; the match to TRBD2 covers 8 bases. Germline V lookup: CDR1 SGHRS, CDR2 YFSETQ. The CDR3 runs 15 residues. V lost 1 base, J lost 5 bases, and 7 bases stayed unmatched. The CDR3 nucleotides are TGCGCCAGCAGCTTGATCGGGGGGGCCGGGGAGACCCAGTACTTC. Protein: CASSLIGGAGETQYF.

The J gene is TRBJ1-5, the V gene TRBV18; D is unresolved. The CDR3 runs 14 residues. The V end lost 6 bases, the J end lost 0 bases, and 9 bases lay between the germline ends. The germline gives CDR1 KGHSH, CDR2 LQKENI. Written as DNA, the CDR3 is TGTGCCAGCTCCGGAGAAAATAGCAATCAGCCCCAGCATTTT. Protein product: CASSGENSNQPQHF.

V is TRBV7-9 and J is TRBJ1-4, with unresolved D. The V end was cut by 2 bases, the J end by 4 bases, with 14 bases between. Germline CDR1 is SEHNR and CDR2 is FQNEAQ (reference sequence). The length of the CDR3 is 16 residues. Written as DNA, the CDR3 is TGTGCCAGCAGCTTATTCCAGAGGAGTGGTAATGAAAAACTGTTTTTT. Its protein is CASSLFQRSGNEKLFF.

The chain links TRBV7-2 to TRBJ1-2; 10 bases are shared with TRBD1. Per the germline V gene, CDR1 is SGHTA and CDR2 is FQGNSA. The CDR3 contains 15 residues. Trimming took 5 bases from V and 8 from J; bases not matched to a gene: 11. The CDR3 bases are TGTGCCAGCAGCCAAGCGGGACAGGGGCCGAGGGGCTACACCTTC. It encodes CASSQAGQGPRGYTF.

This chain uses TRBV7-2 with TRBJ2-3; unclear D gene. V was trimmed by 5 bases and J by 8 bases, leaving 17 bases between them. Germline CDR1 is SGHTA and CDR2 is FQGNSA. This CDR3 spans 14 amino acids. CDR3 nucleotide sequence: TGTGCCAGCAGCCCTAGTATAACGGTGGGTACGCAGTATTTT. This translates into CASSPSITVGTQYF. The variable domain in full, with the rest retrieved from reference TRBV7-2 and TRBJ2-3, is GAGVSQSPSNKVTEKGKDVELRCDPISGHTALYWYRQSLGQGLEFLIYFQGNSAPDKSGLPSDRFSAERTGGSVSTLTIQRTQQEDSAVYLCASSPSITVGTQYFGPGTRLTVL.